The 25 T cell receptor beta chains reported below all come from one sample, sequenced in a study of shared clonotypes between healthy human individuals. Clones were sequenced by immunoSEQ multiplex PCR, and TCRdb holds only the in-frame ones, with some missing. Of almost 750,000 clones in the sample, roughly two thirds were seen once. What was sequenced was memory CD4+ T cells sorted from blood. Noted subset: CD45RA-negative fraction. Every receptor here comes from a woman in her 30s in good health.

The V and J genes are TRBV5-1 and TRBJ2-2; TRBD2 matches at 11 bases. Per the germline V gene, CDR1 is SGHRS and CDR2 is YFSETQ. This CDR3 comprises 18 residues. The trim removed 0 bases at V and 1 base at J, leaving 5 bases unmatched. The CDR3 DNA reads as TGCGCCAGCAGCTTGGTTGGACTAGCGGGTTTGAACACCGGGGAGCTGTTTTTT. Amino acid sequence: CASSLVGLAGLNTGELFF.

V gene TRBV7-9 combines with J gene TRBJ2-1; no definite D call. The length of the CDR3 is 15 residues. V was cut by 5 bases and J by 0 bases, with 11 bases left in between. Germline V gives CDR1 SEHNR, CDR2 FQNEAQ (reference sequence). CDR3 protein: CASSPLHLSYNEQFF. The CDR3, as DNA: TGTGCCAGCAGCCCGCTCCACCTCTCCTACAATGAGCAGTTCTTC.

V gene TRBV9 combines with J gene TRBJ2-3, with D possibly being TRBD1 (5 bases). Trimming pared 6 bases from V and 5 bases from J, leaving 13 bases between. CDR1 is SGDLS, CDR2 YYNGEE, per germline. This CDR3 is built from 13 residues. The CDR3 here is CASNPGQGDTQYF. In DNA, the CDR3 is TGTGCCAGCAACCCAGGGCAGGGAGATACGCAGTATTTT. The complete variable domain, with remaining parts taken from reference TRBV9 and TRBJ2-3, reads DSGVTQTPKHLITATGQRVTLRCSPRSGDLSVYWYQQSLDQGLQFLIQYYNGEERAKGNILERFSAQQFPDLHSELNLSSLELGDSALYFCASNPGQGDTQYFGPGTRLTVL.

This chain joins TRBV25-1 and TRBJ2-3, with 7 positions matching TRBD2. CDR1 is MGHDK and CDR2 is SYGVNS in the germline V gene. The CDR3 has 14 residues. J was trimmed by 0 bases and V by 5 bases; bases with no gene match: 2. The CDR3 DNA reads TGTGCCAGCAGTCAGCGGGGTAGCACAGATACGCAGTATTTT. Translated, it gives CASSQRGSTDTQYF.

This clone was picked up one time. The V call is TRBV6-1, the J call TRBJ2-7; D may be TRBD2 (6 bases). V was cut by 7 bases and J by 3 bases, with 13 bases left in between. The CDR3 extends over 13 amino acids. Germline V gene sequence: CDR1 MNHNS, CDR2 SASEGT. The CDR3 sequence: CASMRGISYEQYF. DNA for the CDR3: TGTGCCAGCATGCGCGGGATCAGCTACGAGCAGTACTTC.

The chain links TRBV5-1 to TRBJ1-4, with D possibly matching TRBD1 (5 bases). The germline V and J ends were trimmed by 4 bases and 4 bases, with 11 bases remaining between them. Looked up from germline, CDR1 is SGHRS and CDR2 is YFSETQ. This CDR3 spans 14 amino acids. This CDR3 reads CASSEGTVNEKLFF. The CDR3 nucleotides read TGCGCCAGCAGCGAGGGGACTGTTAATGAAAAACTGTTTTTT.

V and J are TRBV6-5 and TRBJ2-3; D is uncertain. V dropped 0 bases and J dropped 4 bases, with 8 bases sitting between them. CDR3 length: 14 amino acids. The germline gives CDR1 MNHEY, CDR2 SVGAGI. For the CDR3, the DNA is TGTGCCAGCAGTTACTCGAGTAGGCCAGATACGCAGTATTTT. Residues: CASSYSSRPDTQYF.

The chain combines TRBV15 with TRBJ1-5, with D possibly being TRBD1 (5 bases). The germline CDR1 and CDR2 sequences are LNHNV and YYDKDF (reference sequence). V was cut by 0 bases and J by 7 bases, with 16 bases left in between. This CDR3 has 16 residues. DNA of the CDR3: TGTGCCACCAGCAGAGAATTACCAGGGTTAGGGCAGCCCCAGCATTTT. It translates to CATSRELPGLGQPQHF. Variable domain in full (rest from reference TRBV15 and TRBJ1-5): DAMVIQNPRYQVTQFGKPVTLSCSQTLNHNVMYWYQQKSSQAPKLLFHYYDKDFNNEADTPDNFQSRRPNTSFCFLDIRSPGLGDTAMYLCATSRELPGLGQPQHFGDGTRLSIL.

The rearrangement joins TRBV18 to TRBJ1-1; TRBD1 might be the D (6 bases). The germline gives CDR1 KGHSH, CDR2 LQKENI. The CDR3 runs 16 residues. V shed 3 bases and J shed 1 base, with 15 bases lying between them. In DNA form, the CDR3 reads TGTGCCAGCTCACCGTGGACGGGGACATCGAACACTGAAGCTTTCTTT. Amino acid sequence: CASSPWTGTSNTEAFF.

The chain couples TRBV11-2 to TRBJ2-1; TRBD1 is a possible D gene (6 bases). Deletions cut 3 bases from V and 10 bases from J, with 10 bases between. Germline assignment: CDR1 SGHAT and CDR2 FQNNGV. The length of the CDR3 is 12 residues. In DNA form, the CDR3 reads TGTGCCAGCAGCTTGGGACAAGTGGAGCAGTTCTTC. Residues: CASSLGQVEQFF.

The chain employs TRBV5-4 and TRBJ2-7; D gene ambiguous. V shed 2 bases and J shed 1 base, with 13 bases lying between them. Per germline, CDR1 SGHNT and CDR2 YYREEE (reference sequence). This CDR3 is built from 15 residues. The CDR3 region is CASSLPASLSYEQYF. Written as DNA, the CDR3 is TGTGCCAGCAGCTTACCGGCTAGTCTTTCCTACGAGCAGTACTTC.

The chain carries TRBV7-2 and TRBJ1-2; maybe TRBD1 (6 bases). CDR3 size: 13 residues. V was trimmed by 1 base and J by 4 bases, leaving 7 bases between them. CDR1 and CDR2 from the germline V gene are SGHTA and FQGNSA. CDR3 protein: CASSLVDSYGYTF. The CDR3 DNA is TGTGCCAGCAGCTTAGTGGACAGCTATGGCTACACCTTC.

The chain links TRBV18 to TRBJ2-2; possible D gene TRBD1, 6 bases. Germline V gene lookup returns CDR1 KGHSH and CDR2 LQKENI. Trimming stripped 3 bases from V and 1 base from J, with 9 bases between. The CDR3 runs to 15 residues. The CDR3 DNA is TGTGCCAGCTCACCCGGGGACAAGAACACCGGGGAGCTGTTTTTT. Encoded protein: CASSPGDKNTGELFF.

In its sample, this clone was seen once. The rearrangement uses TRBV6-6 and TRBJ1-2; 8 bases line up with TRBD1. V dropped 7 bases and J dropped 7; count of bases not matched to a gene: 8. Germline V gene data show CDR1 as MNHNY and CDR2 as SVGAGI (reference sequence). This CDR3 contains 13 residues. CDR3 in DNA: TGTGCCAGCACACAGGGGGAGTTGGGTGGCTACACCTTC. As protein: CASTQGELGGYTF.

The gene calls are TRBV5-1 and TRBJ1-2; D gene uncertain. The CDR3 is made up of 14 amino acids. V was pared by 6 bases and J by 1 base, with 13 bases between. The germline V gene encodes CDR1 SGHRS and CDR2 YFSETQ. DNA for the CDR3: TGCGCCAGCAAGGTCACAGCCTATAACTATGGCTACACCTTC. This encodes CASKVTAYNYGYTF.

This clone occurred once. This could be a read error, since a much larger clone is one nucleotide away. The V and J genes are TRBV29-1 and TRBJ2-3; tentative D call: TRBD2 (5 bases). CDR3 length: 14 amino acids. Per the germline V gene, CDR1 is SQVTM and CDR2 is ANQGSEA. V shed 6 bases and J shed 7 bases, with 20 bases lying between them. CDR3 coding DNA: TGCAGCGTGACTACTGTAGGGCCCTCAAATACGCAGTATTTT. The encoded protein is CSVTTVGPSNTQYF.

This rearrangement joins TRBV11-1 to TRBJ2-5; 10 bases align to TRBD2. Germline lookup yields CDR1 SGHAT and CDR2 FQDESV (reference sequence). The CDR3 consists of 16 residues. V lost 1 base to trimming and J lost 4 bases; unmatched junction nucleotides: 6. The CDR3 reads CASSLGTGTSAETQYF. The CDR3 coding sequence is TGTGCCAGCAGCTTAGGGACCGGGACTAGCGCAGAGACCCAGTACTTC.

CDR3 coding DNA: TGTGCCAGTAGTACCGGGACCGGTCGAACCTATGGCTACACCTTC. Amino acid sequence: CASSTGTGRTYGYTF. The chain combines TRBV19 with TRBJ1-2, with D possibly matching TRBD1 (5 bases). The germline V gene encodes CDR1 LNHDA and CDR2 SQIVND (reference sequence). Trimming cost V 4 bases and J 4 bases, with 16 bases left between them. CDR3 length: 15 residues.

This chain connects TRBV28 to TRBJ2-7; a possible D gene is TRBD1 (5 bases). V was shortened by 9 bases and J by 1 base, with 16 bases between the two germline ends. The CDR3 runs to 14 residues. Germline CDR1 is MDHEN and CDR2 is SYDVKM. In nucleotides, the CDR3 is TGTGCCAGGCCCCACCCTCCAGGGTCCTACGAGCAGTACTTC. It codes for CARPHPPGSYEQYF.

The rearrangement links TRBV4-1 to TRBJ2-7, with 7 bases lining up with TRBD1. Germline V lookup: CDR1 MGHRA, CDR2 YSYEKL. The CDR3 sequence is 15 residues long. V was pared by 4 bases and J by 3 bases, with 9 bases of the junction left unmatched. For the CDR3, the DNA is TGCGCCAGCAGCCGACTTCCGGGACAGAACTACGAGCAGTACTTC. Its protein product is CASSRLPGQNYEQYF.

J is TRBJ1-2 and V is TRBV11-2; D might be TRBD1 (5 bases). This CDR3 region has 13 residues. Looked up from germline, CDR1 is SGHAT and CDR2 is FQNNGV. V lost 1 base, J lost 10 bases, and 13 bases lay in between. The CDR3 here is CASSLGGGWAYTF. The CDR3 DNA reads as TGTGCCAGCAGCTTAGGGGGCGGCTGGGCCTACACCTTC.

The chain couples TRBV2 to TRBJ1-2; D gene unclear. Trimming cost V 7 bases and J 7 bases, with 16 bases left between them. The CDR3 sequence is 13 residues long. Germline CDR1 and CDR2: SNHLY and FYNNEI. CDR3 nucleotides: TGTGCCAGCAAGGTTGGGAATCTGGGTGGCTACACCTTC. It translates to CASKVGNLGGYTF.

The rearrangement uses TRBV5-8 and TRBJ1-3; TRBD1 matches at 7 bases. The CDR3 covers 16 residues. CDR1 and CDR2 from the germline V gene are SGHTS and YDEGEE. V shed 4 bases and J 2 bases; nucleotides not matched to a gene: 9. In nucleotides, the CDR3 is TGTGCCAGCAGCCGGCTGACAGGGCAGGCTGGAAACACCATATATTTT. It specifies CASSRLTGQAGNTIYF.

This clone has a single count. This rearrangement joins TRBV10-1 to TRBJ1-1; D unclear. The CDR3 spans 14 residues. V was clipped by 8 bases and J by 5 bases, with 18 bases between them. Per germline, CDR1 WNHNN and CDR2 SYGVQD (reference sequence). In DNA, the CDR3 is TGCGCCAGCTCCTCCGCGGGCAGTTTAACTGAAGCTTTCTTT. It is translated as CASSSAGSLTEAFF.

The V gene is TRBV23-1, the J gene TRBJ1-1, with D uncertain. TRBV23-1 is treated as an ORF (open reading frame) with a function not yet certain. With 0 bases removed from V and 2 bases from J, the gap between germline ends came to 7 bases. The CDR3 is made up of 14 amino acids. The CDR3 bases are TGCGCCAGCAGTCAATCGCGCTTTAACACTGAAGCTTTCTTT. This gives the protein CASSQSRFNTEAFF.